This T cell receptor (beta chain) was sequenced during a study of shared clonotypes between healthy human individuals. This clone turned up a few times. Every one of the donors was a Caucasian adult that lived in Nashville, Tennessee. Assay: immunoSEQ multiplex PCR; the TCRdb copy retains only in-frame clones and omits some. The sample lists 450,000 to 500,000 clones; roughly 78% were seen once. CDR3 size: 14 residues. Trimming removed 6 bases from V and 2 bases from J; junction bases left unmatched: 7. Germline V lookup: CDR1 SQVTM, CDR2 ANQGSEA. This chain links TRBV29-1 with TRBJ2-1, with 7 bases identical to TRBD1. The source is a woman aged 40-49 years in good health. Some clones in this sample may be carry-over from other donors' samples. Source material: PBMCs. The CDR3 is CSVGQRTAYNEQFF. The CDR3 DNA follows: TGCAGCGTGGGACAGCGGACCGCCTACAATGAGCAGTTCTTC.